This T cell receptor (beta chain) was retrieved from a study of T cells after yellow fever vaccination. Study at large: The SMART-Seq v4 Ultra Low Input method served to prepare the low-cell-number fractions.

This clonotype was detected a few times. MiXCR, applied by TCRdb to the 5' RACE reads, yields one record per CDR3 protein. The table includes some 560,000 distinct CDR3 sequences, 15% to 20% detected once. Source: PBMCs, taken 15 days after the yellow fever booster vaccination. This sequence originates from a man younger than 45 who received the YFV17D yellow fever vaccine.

CDR3 sequence reads: CASSQGIVRGYYGYTF. CDR3 coding DNA: TGTGCCAGCAGCCAAGGCATCGTACGAGGCTACTATGGCTACACCTTC. The chain is built from TRBV14 and TRBJ1-2; D is uncertain. CDR1 SGHDN and CDR2 FVKESK come from the germline V gene. The germline V and J ends were trimmed by 1 base and 3 bases, with 15 bases remaining between them. There are 16 residues in the CDR3.